This T cell receptor beta chain comes out of a study of blood T cell repertoires in COVID-19. Original methodology: Reference gene primer amplification gave estimated nucleated cell counts. This table comes from immunoSEQ multiplex PCR, and its TCRdb copy is limited to in-frame clones, with some not included. V and J calls plus clone size are reproduced from that table; the DNA served to infer D and trimming. The table has approximately 210,000 clones, around four fifths seen once; the top ten hold 8% to 11%. The CDR3 contains 13 residues. Unmatched junction bases numbered 4, after V lost 6 bases and J lost 7 bases.

The gene calls are TRBV12-3 or TRBV12-4 and TRBJ2-1; 9 nucleotides match TRBD2. The source is a woman over 75 with COVID-19, enrolled during active disease. The source material was peripheral blood. The CDR3 is CASSTLAGNEQFF. CDR3 DNA sequence: TGTGCCAGCAGCACACTAGCGGGTAATGAGCAGTTCTTC.